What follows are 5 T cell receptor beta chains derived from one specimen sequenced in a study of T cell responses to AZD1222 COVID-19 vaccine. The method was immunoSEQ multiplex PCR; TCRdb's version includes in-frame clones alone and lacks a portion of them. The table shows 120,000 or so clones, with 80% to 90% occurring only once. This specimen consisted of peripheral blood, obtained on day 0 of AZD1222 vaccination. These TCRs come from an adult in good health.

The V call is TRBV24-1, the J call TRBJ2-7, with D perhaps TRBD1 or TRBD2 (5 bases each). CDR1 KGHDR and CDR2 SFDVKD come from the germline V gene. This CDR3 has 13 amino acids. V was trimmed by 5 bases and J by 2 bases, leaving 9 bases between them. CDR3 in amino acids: CATSGDLTYEQYF. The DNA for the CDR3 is TGTGCCACCAGTGGGGACCTTACCTACGAGCAGTACTTC.

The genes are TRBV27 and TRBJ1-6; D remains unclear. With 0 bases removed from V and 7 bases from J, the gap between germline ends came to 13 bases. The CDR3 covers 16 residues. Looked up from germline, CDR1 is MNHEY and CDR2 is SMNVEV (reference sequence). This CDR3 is CASSLSVSNPNSPLHF. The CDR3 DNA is TGTGCCAGCAGTTTATCAGTCTCCAACCCGAATTCACCCCTCCACTTT.

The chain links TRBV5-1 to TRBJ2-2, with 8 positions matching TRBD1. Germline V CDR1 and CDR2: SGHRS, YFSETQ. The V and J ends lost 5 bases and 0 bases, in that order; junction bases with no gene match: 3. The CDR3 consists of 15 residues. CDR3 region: CASRPGQANTGELFF. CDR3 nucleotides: TGCGCCAGCAGACCGGGACAGGCGAACACCGGGGAGCTGTTTTTT.

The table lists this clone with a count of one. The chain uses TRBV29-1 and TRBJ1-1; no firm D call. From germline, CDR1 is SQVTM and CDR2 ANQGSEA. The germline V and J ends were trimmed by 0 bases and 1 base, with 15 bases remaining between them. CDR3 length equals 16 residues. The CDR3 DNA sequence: TGCAGCGTTGAAGATGAGGGCAGAAAGGGGAACACTGAAGCTTTCTTT. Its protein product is CSVEDEGRKGNTEAFF.

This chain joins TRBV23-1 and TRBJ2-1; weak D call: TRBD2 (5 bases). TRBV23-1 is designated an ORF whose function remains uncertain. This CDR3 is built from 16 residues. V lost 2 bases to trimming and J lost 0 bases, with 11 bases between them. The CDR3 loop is CASSQVGDSSYNEQFF. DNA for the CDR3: TGCGCCAGCAGTCAAGTCGGGGATAGCTCCTACAATGAGCAGTTCTTC.